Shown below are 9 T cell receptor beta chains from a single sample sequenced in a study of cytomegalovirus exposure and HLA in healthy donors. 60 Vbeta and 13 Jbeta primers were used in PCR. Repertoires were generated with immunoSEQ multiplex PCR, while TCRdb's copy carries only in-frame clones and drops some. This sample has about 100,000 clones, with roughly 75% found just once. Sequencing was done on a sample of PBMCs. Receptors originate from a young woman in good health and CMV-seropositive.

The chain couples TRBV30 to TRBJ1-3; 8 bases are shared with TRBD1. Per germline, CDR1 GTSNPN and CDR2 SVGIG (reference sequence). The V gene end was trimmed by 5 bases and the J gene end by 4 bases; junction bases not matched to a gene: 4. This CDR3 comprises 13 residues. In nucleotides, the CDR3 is TGTGCCTGGGCCGGGACAGGCGGAAACACCATATATTTT. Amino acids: CAWAGTGGNTIYF.

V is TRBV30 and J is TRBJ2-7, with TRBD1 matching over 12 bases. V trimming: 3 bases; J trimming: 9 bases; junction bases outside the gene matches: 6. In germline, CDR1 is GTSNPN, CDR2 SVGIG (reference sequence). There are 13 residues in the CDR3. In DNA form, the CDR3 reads TGTGCCTGGAGGGGACAGGGGGCAGGGGGGCAGTACTTC. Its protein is CAWRGQGAGGQYF.

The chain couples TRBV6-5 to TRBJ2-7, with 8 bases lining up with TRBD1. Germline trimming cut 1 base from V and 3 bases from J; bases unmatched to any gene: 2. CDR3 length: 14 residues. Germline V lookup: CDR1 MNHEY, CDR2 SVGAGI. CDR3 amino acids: CASSYFGTGYEQYF. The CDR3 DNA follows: TGTGCCAGCAGTTACTTCGGGACAGGCTACGAGCAGTACTTC.

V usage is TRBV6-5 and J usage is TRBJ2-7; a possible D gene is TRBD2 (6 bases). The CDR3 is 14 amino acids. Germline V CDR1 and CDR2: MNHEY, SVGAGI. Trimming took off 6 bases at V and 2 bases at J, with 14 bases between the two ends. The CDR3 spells CASRPLGEAYEQYF. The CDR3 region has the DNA TGTGCCAGCAGACCCTTAGGGGAGGCCTACGAGCAGTACTTC.

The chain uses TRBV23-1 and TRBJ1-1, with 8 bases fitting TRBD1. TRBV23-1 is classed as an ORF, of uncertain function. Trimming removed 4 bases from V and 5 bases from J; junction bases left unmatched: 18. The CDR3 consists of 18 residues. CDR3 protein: CASSRTPRDRQKKTEAFF. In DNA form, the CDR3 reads TGCGCCAGCAGTCGCACCCCCCGGGACAGGCAGAAGAAGACTGAAGCTTTCTTT.

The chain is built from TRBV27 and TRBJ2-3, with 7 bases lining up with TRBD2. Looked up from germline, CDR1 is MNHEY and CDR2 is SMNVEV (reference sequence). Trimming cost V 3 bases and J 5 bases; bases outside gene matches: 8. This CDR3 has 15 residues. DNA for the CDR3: TGTGCCAGCAGTTTTAGCGGGTTTATGGGAGATACGCAGTATTTT. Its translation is CASSFSGFMGDTQYF.

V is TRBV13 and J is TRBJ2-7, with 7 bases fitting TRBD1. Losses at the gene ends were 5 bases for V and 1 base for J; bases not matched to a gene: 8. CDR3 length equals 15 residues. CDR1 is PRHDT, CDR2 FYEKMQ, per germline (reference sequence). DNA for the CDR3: TGTGCCAGCAGCCCGGCCGGGACAGATTCCTACGAGCAGTACTTC. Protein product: CASSPAGTDSYEQYF.

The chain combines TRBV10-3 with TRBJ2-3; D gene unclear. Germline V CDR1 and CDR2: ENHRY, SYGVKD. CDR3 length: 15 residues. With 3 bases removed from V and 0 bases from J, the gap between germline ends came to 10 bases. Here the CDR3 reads CAISDPSSSTDTQYF. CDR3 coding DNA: TGTGCCATCAGTGACCCGAGTTCTAGCACAGATACGCAGTATTTT.

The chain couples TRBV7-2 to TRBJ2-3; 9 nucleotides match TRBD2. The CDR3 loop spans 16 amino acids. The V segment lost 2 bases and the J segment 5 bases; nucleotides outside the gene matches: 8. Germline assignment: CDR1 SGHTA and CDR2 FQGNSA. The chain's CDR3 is CASSLKREARGDTQYF. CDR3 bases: TGTGCCAGCAGCTTAAAGCGGGAGGCCCGAGGAGATACGCAGTATTTT.